This record concerns one TCR beta chain sequence. Its target is not known. Trimming shortened V by 4 bases and J by 6 bases, and 16 bases separated the two germline ends. This CDR3 region has 15 residues. CDR1 and CDR2 from the germline V gene are SGHAT and FQNNGV. This specimen comes from a study of radiation and T cells in renal cell carcinoma. Points from the study as a whole: Tumor samples were small regions of approximately 1 g. Irradiated tumors had higher TCR clonality than control tumors.

The treatment is: 15 Gy SBRT to primary tumor, nephrectomy 4 weeks later. Nephrectomy followed 15 Gy stereotactic body radiation by 4 weeks. Clones were sequenced by immunoSEQ multiplex PCR, and TCRdb holds only the in-frame ones, with some missing. The sample has about 16,000 clones; roughly 50% are singletons. The sequence came from a woman aged 55-69 years with renal cell carcinoma. This specimen consisted of tumor tissue, obtained from a patient whose treatment included radiotherapy and nephrectomy. The chain links TRBV11-2 to TRBJ2-1, with D unresolved. For the CDR3, the DNA is TGTGCCAGCAGCTCCGACATGGAGAGGACCAATGAGCAGTTCTTC. Translation gives CASSSDMERTNEQFF.